This TCR beta chain was sequenced during a study of radiotherapy plus CTLA-4 blockade in lung cancer. Across the study: Disease control reached 31%, with objective responses in approximately 20%.

Only in-frame clones appear in the TCRdb table, and some are missing; sequencing was by immunoSEQ multiplex PCR. Of around 72,000 clones in the sample, about 80% were seen once. The CDR3 consists of 11 residues. Trimming took 10 bases from V and 2 from J, leaving 5 bases between them. Germline loops: CDR1 ENHRY, CDR2 SYGVKD. General study findings and limits: The authors reported that early blood T cell clone dynamics, with interferon-beta, best predicted response.

This clone was counted only a few times. The antigen is not known. The receptor was isolated from a human donor with non-small cell lung cancer who had a complete response to radiotherapy plus ipilimumab. Sequencing was performed on peripheral blood, taken from a patient treated with radiotherapy plus ipilimumab. The chain couples TRBV10-3 to TRBJ2-2; no clear D gene. CDR3 DNA sequence: TGTGCCACCTACAACACCGGGGAGCTGTTTTTT. Protein: CATYNTGELFF.